One and the same sample provided the 14 T cell receptor beta chains below, sequenced in a study of cytomegalovirus exposure and HLA in healthy donors. PCR primers comprised 60 Vbeta and 13 Jbeta primers. Clones were read by immunoSEQ multiplex PCR, and TCRdb kept only the in-frame ones, dropping some. The repertoire holds 150,000 to 200,000 clones, 75% to 85% seen once, with roughly 4.9% in the top ten. Sequencing used PBMCs. The receptors shown here come from a woman under 30 in good health and CMV-seropositive.

This clone is a singleton in its sample. The V call is TRBV2, the J call TRBJ1-5; tentatively, D is TRBD1 (6 bases). Germline V CDR1 and CDR2: SNHLY, FYNNEI. This CDR3 is 15 amino acids long. The V and J ends lost 6 bases and 6 bases respectively, with 18 bases between them. CDR3 protein: CASSGKQGMGQPQHF. CDR3 nucleotide sequence: TGTGCCAGCAGCGGCAAACAGGGTATGGGTCAGCCCCAGCATTTT.

On this clone: The germline gene is not matched at one end of the junction; a read error may be the cause. The V and J genes are TRBV5-1 and TRBJ2-7; TRBD1 matches 7 bases. The length of the CDR3 is 14 residues. From germline, CDR1 is SGHRS and CDR2 YFSETQ. The chain's CDR3 is CASSLDRRSYEQYF. DNA for the CDR3: TGCGCCAGCAGTTTGGACAGGCGCTCCTACGAGCAGTACTTC.

Worth noting for this clone: This same CDR3 is encoded by further DNA sequences in the sample. The chain combines TRBV5-1 with TRBJ2-7; the match to TRBD1 covers 8 bases. The germline gives CDR1 SGHRS, CDR2 YFSETQ. Losses at the gene ends were 4 bases for V and 4 bases for J; bases not matched to a gene: 7. The CDR3 is 14 residues long. For the CDR3, the DNA is TGCGCCAGCAGCCCCGGACAGGGAGCGTACGAGCAGTACTTC. Its protein is CASSPGQGAYEQYF.

J is TRBJ2-7 and V is TRBV14; 9 nucleotides align to TRBD2. The germline gives CDR1 SGHDN, CDR2 FVKESK. J lost 5 bases, V lost 2 bases, and 7 bases had no gene match. The CDR3 is 15 amino acids. CDR3 bases: TGTGCCAGCAGCCAACGGGGTAGCGGGGGTAACGAGCAGTACTTC. Its translation is CASSQRGSGGNEQYF.

The V and J genes are TRBV4-2 and TRBJ1-1; 10 nucleotides match TRBD1. The CDR3 runs 17 residues. V shed 1 base and J 3 bases; nucleotides not matched to a gene: 8. Germline CDR1 LGHNA, CDR2 YNFKEQ. CDR3 nucleotides: TGTGCCAGCAGCCAAGTCTGGACAGGGGGTGGGGACACTGAAGCTTTCTTT. Protein: CASSQVWTGGGDTEAFF.

In DNA, the CDR3 is TGCGCCAGCAGCCAAGATCAGGGTCTGGCTGAAGCTTTCTTT. Amino acid sequence: CASSQDQGLAEAFF. This chain connects TRBV4-3 to TRBJ1-1; maybe TRBD1 (5 bases). The germline gives CDR1 LGHNA, CDR2 YSLEER. This CDR3 has 14 residues. V lost 0 bases, J lost 6 bases, and 11 bases lay in between.

The rearrangement uses TRBV9 and TRBJ2-7, with TRBD2 as a possible D gene (7 bases). Germline CDR1 is SGDLS and CDR2 is YYNGEE. CDR3 length equals 14 residues. Trimming took 6 bases from V and 1 from J, leaving 14 bases between them. The CDR3 protein is CASNPAGASYEQYF. As DNA, the CDR3 is TGTGCCAGCAACCCGGCGGGGGCTTCCTACGAGCAGTACTTC.

The chain combines TRBV29-1 with TRBJ2-1, with 9 bases lining up with TRBD2. Germline V gene lookup returns CDR1 SQVTM and CDR2 ANQGSEA. The CDR3 length is 13 residues. Trimming removed 7 bases from V and 4 bases from J; junction bases left unmatched: 5. CDR3 in amino acids: CSAVLAGYNEQFF. CDR3 in DNA: TGCAGCGCGGTACTAGCGGGTTACAATGAGCAGTTCTTC.

The V gene is TRBV4-3, the J gene TRBJ1-2; tentatively, D is TRBD1 (5 bases). Germline V CDR1 and CDR2: LGHNA, YSLEER. The CDR3 length is 15 residues. Deletions cut 0 bases from V and 2 bases from J, with 10 bases between. The CDR3 sequence is CASSQDRELNYGYTF. The DNA of the CDR3 is TGCGCCAGCAGCCAAGACAGGGAACTAAACTATGGCTACACCTTC.

The chain employs TRBV5-1 and TRBJ2-5; D ambiguous. This CDR3 comprises 11 residues. Trimming took off 4 bases at V and 5 bases at J, with 6 bases between the two ends. CDR1 is SGHRS and CDR2 is YFSETQ in the germline V gene. CDR3 in amino acids: CASSPGETQYF. The CDR3 coding sequence is TGCGCCAGCAGCCCCGGGGAGACCCAGTACTTC.

This clone was found a few times. V and J are TRBV5-6 and TRBJ1-6, with 9 bases identical to TRBD1. CDR1 SGHDT and CDR2 YYEEEE come from the germline V gene. The CDR3 runs to 16 residues. The V gene end was trimmed by 4 bases and the J gene end by 7 bases; junction bases not matched to a gene: 9. The CDR3 loop reads CASSRARQGGNSPLHF. The CDR3 DNA is TGTGCCAGCAGCCGGGCGAGACAGGGGGGGAATTCACCCCTCCACTTT.

This chain uses TRBV11-2 with TRBJ1-1, with 7 bases lining up with TRBD1. The germline V gene encodes CDR1 SGHAT and CDR2 FQNNGV. With 4 bases clipped from V and 3 bases from J, the junction kept 8 bases outside the gene matches. The length of the CDR3 is 15 residues. The CDR3: CASSSNRGRDTEAFF. The CDR3 region has the DNA TGTGCCAGCAGCTCCAACAGGGGAAGAGACACTGAAGCTTTCTTT.

J is TRBJ1-1 and V is TRBV11-2; no clear D gene. V lost 1 base and J lost 7, with 7 bases in between. This CDR3 contains 12 residues. Germline CDR1 SGHAT, CDR2 FQNNGV. CDR3 sequence reads: CASSLGRNEAFF. CDR3 in DNA: TGTGCCAGCAGCTTAGGCAGGAATGAAGCTTTCTTT.

The CDR3, as DNA: TGTGCCAGCAGTTTATCGGATCTGGGCATGAACACTGAAGCTTTCTTT. Translation gives CASSLSDLGMNTEAFF. The V gene is TRBV27, the J gene TRBJ1-1; D unresolved. From germline, CDR1 is MNHEY and CDR2 SMNVEV (reference sequence). V lost 0 bases and J 0 bases, leaving 11 bases between the germline ends. The CDR3 is 16 amino acids.